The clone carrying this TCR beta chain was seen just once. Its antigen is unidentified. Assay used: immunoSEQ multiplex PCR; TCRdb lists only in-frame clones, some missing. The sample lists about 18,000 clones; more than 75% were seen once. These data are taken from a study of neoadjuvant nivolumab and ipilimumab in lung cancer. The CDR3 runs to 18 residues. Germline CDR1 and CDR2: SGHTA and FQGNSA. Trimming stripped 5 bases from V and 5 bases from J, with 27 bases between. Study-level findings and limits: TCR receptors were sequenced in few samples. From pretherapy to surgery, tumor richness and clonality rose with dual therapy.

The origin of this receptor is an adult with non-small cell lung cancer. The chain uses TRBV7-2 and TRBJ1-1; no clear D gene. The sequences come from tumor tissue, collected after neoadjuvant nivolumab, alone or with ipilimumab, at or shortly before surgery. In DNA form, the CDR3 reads TGTGCCAGCAGCCACTCCGCGCACCGACCCGGGTGGAGGACTGAAGCTTTCTTT. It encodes CASSHSAHRPGWRTEAFF.